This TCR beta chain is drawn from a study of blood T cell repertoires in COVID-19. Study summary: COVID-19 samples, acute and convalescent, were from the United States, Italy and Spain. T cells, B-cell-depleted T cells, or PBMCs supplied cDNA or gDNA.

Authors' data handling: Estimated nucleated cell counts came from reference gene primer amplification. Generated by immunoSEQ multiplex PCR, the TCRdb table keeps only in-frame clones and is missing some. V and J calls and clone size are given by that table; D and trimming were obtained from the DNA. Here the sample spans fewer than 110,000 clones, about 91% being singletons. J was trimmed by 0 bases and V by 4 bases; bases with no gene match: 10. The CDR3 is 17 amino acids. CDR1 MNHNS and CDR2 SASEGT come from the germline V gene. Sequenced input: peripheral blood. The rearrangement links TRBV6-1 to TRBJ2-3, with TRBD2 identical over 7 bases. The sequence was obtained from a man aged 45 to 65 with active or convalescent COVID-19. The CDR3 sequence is CASSASPGTTSTDTQYF. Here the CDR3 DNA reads TGTGCCAGCAGTGCGAGTCCCGGGACTACAAGCACAGATACGCAGTATTTT.